The 22 T cell receptor beta chains presented below share a single source sample, sequenced in a study of blood T cell repertoires in COVID-19. Clones were read by immunoSEQ multiplex PCR, and TCRdb kept only the in-frame ones, dropping some. Here the sample spans 130,000 to 150,000 clones, roughly 84% being singletons. The sequencing sample was made of peripheral blood. Receptor source: a human donor in a cohort sampled during active COVID-19.

Points on this clone: A read error may account for a junction end that differs from germline. This chain links TRBV7-7 with TRBJ2-5; 10 nucleotides agree with TRBD1. There are 16 residues in the CDR3. Germline V gives CDR1 SSHAT, CDR2 FNYEAQ (reference sequence). The CDR3 reads CASSPLGQGVLETQYF. The CDR3 DNA sequence: TGTGCTAGCAGCCCCCTAGGACAGGGGGTATTGGAGACCCAGTACTTC.

The V gene is TRBV30, the J gene TRBJ1-6; TRBD1 is a possible D gene (6 bases). Trimming pared 4 bases from V and 6 bases from J, leaving 10 bases between. Germline CDR1 is GTSNPN and CDR2 is SVGIG (reference sequence). The CDR3 runs to 13 residues. The CDR3 nucleotides read TGTGCCTGGAATGGGGGCGGTAATTCACCCCTCCACTTT. Amino acid sequence: CAWNGGGNSPLHF.

The J gene is TRBJ2-1, the V gene TRBV7-2; 12 bases are a match to TRBD2. V dropped 2 bases and J dropped 8; count of bases not matched to a gene: 1. CDR1 SGHTA and CDR2 FQGNSA come from the germline V gene. CDR3 size: 14 residues. The CDR3 DNA reads as TGTGCCAGCAGCTTACTAGCGGGGGGGGATGAGCAGTTCTTC. It yields the protein CASSLLAGGDEQFF.

CDR3 region: CASSVRVRGETQYF. CDR3 coding DNA: TGTGCCAGCAGCGTACGGGTGAGGGGGGAGACCCAGTACTTC. The chain has TRBV9 and TRBJ2-5; D perhaps matches TRBD1 (6 bases). Between the trimmed V and J ends, which lost 1 base and 5 bases, there was a span of 12 bases. There are 14 residues in the CDR3. In germline, CDR1 is SGDLS, CDR2 YYNGEE.

This clone was counted a few times. The chain uses TRBV18 and TRBJ2-1; maybe TRBD1 (5 bases). V lost 3 bases and J 4 bases, leaving 13 bases between the germline ends. The CDR3 consists of 15 residues. Looked up from germline, CDR1 is KGHSH and CDR2 is LQKENI. The CDR3 sequence is CASSPRRGDYNEQFF. CDR3 bases: TGTGCCAGCTCACCGAGAAGGGGCGATTACAATGAGCAGTTCTTC.

This chain connects TRBV6-5 to TRBJ1-5; TRBD1 matches 9 bases. J lost 1 base, V lost 5 bases, and 3 bases had no gene match. CDR3 size: 15 residues. Germline lookup yields CDR1 MNHEY and CDR2 SVGAGI. The CDR3 here is CASSSDRGSNQPQHF. CDR3 DNA: TGTGCCAGCAGTAGTGACAGGGGGAGCAATCAGCCCCAGCATTTT.

This clone showed up just once. The V and J genes are TRBV5-1 and TRBJ1-4; TRBD1 aligns across 9 bases. The CDR3 runs 14 residues. Per germline, CDR1 SGHRS and CDR2 YFSETQ. V trimming: 4 bases; J trimming: 8 bases; junction bases outside the gene matches: 6. CDR3: CASSPGQGDEKLFF. For the CDR3, the DNA is TGCGCCAGCAGCCCGGGACAGGGAGACGAAAAACTGTTTTTT.

The rearrangement uses TRBV6-5 and TRBJ2-5, with TRBD1 identical over 9 bases. Germline-derived CDR1 and CDR2 are MNHEY and SVGAGI. The CDR3 is 16 amino acids. V lost 0 bases, J lost 3 bases, and 5 bases stayed unmatched. This chain's CDR3 is CASSYSAGTGKETQYF. CDR3 DNA sequence: TGTGCCAGCAGTTACTCAGCAGGGACAGGGAAAGAGACCCAGTACTTC.

This clone came up a few times. This rearrangement joins TRBV5-4 to TRBJ1-6, with 7 bases aligning to TRBD1. From germline, CDR1 is SGHNT and CDR2 YYREEE (reference sequence). This CDR3 comprises 13 residues. DNA of the CDR3: TGTGCGTACCAACAGGGGCGGGATTCACCCCTCCACTTT. Its translation is CAYQQGRDSPLHF.

V is TRBV18 and J is TRBJ2-3; D is perhaps TRBD2 (6 bases). The CDR3 runs to 18 residues. Trimming removed 1 base at V and 3 bases at J, with 20 bases between. Germline CDR1 reads KGHSH; CDR2 reads LQKENI. The CDR3 protein is CASSPLPSGGTGTDTQYF. The CDR3 coding sequence is TGTGCCAGCTCACCACTCCCGTCTGGCGGGACCGGAACAGATACGCAGTATTTT.

In its sample, this clone was seen once. The J gene is TRBJ1-4, the V gene TRBV4-1, with 7 bases fitting TRBD1. CDR1 is MGHRA, CDR2 YSYEKL, per germline. V dropped 2 bases and J dropped 3; count of bases not matched to a gene: 3. This CDR3 is 15 amino acids long. CDR3 sequence reads: CASSQWGTANEKLFF. In nucleotides, the CDR3 is TGCGCCAGCAGCCAATGGGGGACAGCTAATGAAAAACTGTTTTTT.

This chain uses TRBV19 with TRBJ1-5; D may be TRBD1 (5 bases). Trimming removed 7 bases at V and 4 bases at J, with 14 bases between. Germline loops: CDR1 LNHDA, CDR2 SQIVND (reference sequence). This CDR3 spans 14 amino acids. This CDR3 reads CASTQWGENQPQHF. CDR3 bases: TGTGCCAGTACCCAGTGGGGGGAAAATCAGCCCCAGCATTTT.

The rearrangement links TRBV6-6 to TRBJ2-3, with TRBD2 matching over 9 bases. Germline-derived CDR1 and CDR2 are MNHNY and SVGAGI (reference sequence). This CDR3 region has 15 residues. V was clipped by 4 bases and J by 1 base; unmatched bases: 3. CDR3 DNA: TGTGCCAGCAGTTCGGCTAGCGGGGGCACAGATACGCAGTATTTT. Protein: CASSSASGGTDTQYF.

The J gene is TRBJ1-6, the V gene TRBV9, with D possibly being TRBD1 (5 bases). V lost 2 bases and J 7 bases, leaving 13 bases between the germline ends. Looked up from germline, CDR1 is SGDLS and CDR2 is YYNGEE. The CDR3 has 15 residues. This chain's CDR3 is CASSVEGAPNSPLHF. For the CDR3, the DNA is TGTGCCAGCAGCGTGGAAGGGGCCCCGAATTCACCCCTCCACTTT.

The chain is built from TRBV3-1 (or the pseudogene TRBV3-2) and TRBJ2-1, with 8 bases identical to TRBD2. The J segment lost 8 bases and the V segment lost 3 bases, leaving 12 bases of the junction unmatched. The CDR3 length is 16 residues. From germline, CDR1 is LGHDT and CDR2 YNNKEL (reference sequence). The CDR3 region is CASSHLSRGGKDEQFF. In nucleotides, the CDR3 is TGTGCCAGCAGCCATCTCTCCCGGGGGGGCAAGGATGAGCAGTTCTTC.

This chain uses TRBV7-2 with TRBJ1-2; D remains ambiguous. V was clipped by 1 base and J by 1 base, with 7 bases between them. Germline CDR1 reads SGHTA; CDR2 reads FQGNSA. The CDR3 totals 14 residues. CDR3 nucleotide sequence: TGTGCCAGCAGCTTAGTGGAGGGTAACTATGGCTACACCTTC. Amino acids: CASSLVEGNYGYTF.

The chain uses TRBV3-1 (or the pseudogene TRBV3-2) and TRBJ2-5, with 11 nucleotides matching TRBD2. The CDR3 contains 18 residues. Germline CDR1 LGHDT, CDR2 YNNKEL (reference sequence). V trimming: 5 bases; J trimming: 2 bases; junction bases outside the gene matches: 13. Here the CDR3 reads CASSNALSGTSGQETQYF. The CDR3 nucleotides read TGTGCCAGCAGCAACGCCCTTAGCGGGACTAGCGGACAAGAGACCCAGTACTTC.

The V call is TRBV7-2, the J call TRBJ2-7, with 7 bases matching TRBD1. CDR3 length: 14 residues. Germline-derived CDR1 and CDR2 are SGHTA and FQGNSA. Germline trimming cut 7 bases from V and 2 bases from J; bases unmatched to any gene: 8. CDR3 sequence: CASTKQGSTYEQYF. In DNA form, the CDR3 reads TGTGCCAGCACCAAACAGGGGAGTACCTACGAGCAGTACTTC.

This chain uses TRBV5-4 with TRBJ1-5, with D possibly being TRBD1 (6 bases). Trimming removed 4 bases at V and 1 base at J, with 9 bases between. This CDR3 has 14 amino acids. Germline CDR1 reads SGHNT; CDR2 reads YYREEE (reference sequence). The CDR3 loop reads CASSQGLSNQPQHF. The CDR3 DNA is TGTGCCAGCAGCCAGGGGCTGAGCAATCAGCCCCAGCATTTT.

The V gene is TRBV6-5, the J gene TRBJ1-6; 8 nucleotides match TRBD1. CDR1 MNHEY and CDR2 SVGAGI come from the germline V gene. V lost 2 bases, J lost 10 bases, and 7 bases stayed unmatched. The CDR3 is 15 amino acids. CDR3 amino acids: CASSYGQGAGSPLHF. DNA for the CDR3: TGTGCCAGCAGTTACGGGCAGGGGGCCGGATCACCCCTCCACTTT.

The genes are TRBV5-1 and TRBJ2-3; 9 bases map to TRBD1. Germline CDR1 is SGHRS and CDR2 is YFSETQ. CDR3 length: 15 residues. J was trimmed by 2 bases and V by 3 bases; bases with no gene match: 4. The CDR3 DNA reads as TGCGCCAGCAGCTGGACAGGGGAAGTCACAGATACGCAGTATTTT. Its protein product is CASSWTGEVTDTQYF.

The rearrangement uses TRBV7-8 and TRBJ1-1; no clear D gene. Germline V gene data show CDR1 as SGHVS and CDR2 as FQNEAQ. The CDR3 spans 14 residues. The V and J ends lost 2 bases and 10 bases respectively, with 17 bases between them. In nucleotides, the CDR3 is TGTGCCAGCAGCTTAACGGACCGCGGGTATCGAGCTTTCTTT. Protein: CASSLTDRGYRAFF.